This TCR beta chain was captured by sequencing in a study of T cells in Graves' hyperthyroidism and ophthalmopathy. TCR beta CDR3 sequences were amplified from RNA transcripts. First-round RT-PCR targeting the TCR CDR3 was performed with the HTBI primer set. TCRdb processed the multiplex PCR reads anew with MiXCR; each CDR3 protein has one entry. The table records around 620,000 distinct CDR3 sequences, 12% to 15% of them present only once. Uncontrolled infection, other autoimmune disease, pregnancy or lactation disqualified patients from enrolment. This clonotype was observed at least ten times. No antigen is known for it. Germline V CDR1 and CDR2: DFQATT, SNEGSKA (reference sequence). The CDR3 is made up of 16 amino acids. V was trimmed by 3 bases and J by 4 bases, leaving 22 bases between them. Findings and caveats of the study: Ophthalmopathy and stable hyperthyroidism were told apart by a 13 V-J model. Prediction of ophthalmopathy progression came a median approximately 6 months pre-onset.

The V call is TRBV20-1, the J call TRBJ2-7; D might be TRBD2 (6 bases). The TCR was taken from a woman aged 18-29 years with Graves' ophthalmopathy. The sample taken for sequencing was blood. This CDR3 reads CSASPSQPGLSYEQYF. In DNA form, the CDR3 reads TGCAGTGCTAGTCCTTCACAGCCGGGACTTTCATACGAGCAGTACTTC.